This T cell receptor beta chain is drawn from a study of T cell repertoires in cytomegalovirus infection. Across the study: Use of recently identified HLA-C-restricted and well-studied HLA-B-restricted CMV epitopes was part of the study.

This CDR3 comprises 17 residues. The V gene end was trimmed by 4 bases and the J gene end by 2 bases; junction bases not matched to a gene: 6. CDR1 MGHRA and CDR2 YSYEKL come from the germline V gene. Study-level findings and limits: The ex vivo response was dominated by HLA-C-restricted CMV-specific TCR beta clonotypes.

This clonotype was detected only a few times. The target antigen is unknown. TCRdb itself ran the reads through MiXCR, one entry per CDR3 protein. The sample holds 900,000 to 950,000 distinct CDR3 sequences, around 32% seen once. This TCR was recovered from a human donor in good health (CMV status not recorded). Some clones in this sample may be carry-over from other donors' samples. This sample comprised cultured CD8+ T cells from PBMCs, obtained from culture after CMV antigen stimulation. The chain recombines TRBV4-1 with TRBJ2-3; 13 bases match TRBD2. CDR3 region: CASSLRTSGGVTDTQYF. The CDR3 region has the DNA TGCGCCAGCAGCCTCCGGACTAGCGGGGGAGTCACAGATACGCAGTATTTT.